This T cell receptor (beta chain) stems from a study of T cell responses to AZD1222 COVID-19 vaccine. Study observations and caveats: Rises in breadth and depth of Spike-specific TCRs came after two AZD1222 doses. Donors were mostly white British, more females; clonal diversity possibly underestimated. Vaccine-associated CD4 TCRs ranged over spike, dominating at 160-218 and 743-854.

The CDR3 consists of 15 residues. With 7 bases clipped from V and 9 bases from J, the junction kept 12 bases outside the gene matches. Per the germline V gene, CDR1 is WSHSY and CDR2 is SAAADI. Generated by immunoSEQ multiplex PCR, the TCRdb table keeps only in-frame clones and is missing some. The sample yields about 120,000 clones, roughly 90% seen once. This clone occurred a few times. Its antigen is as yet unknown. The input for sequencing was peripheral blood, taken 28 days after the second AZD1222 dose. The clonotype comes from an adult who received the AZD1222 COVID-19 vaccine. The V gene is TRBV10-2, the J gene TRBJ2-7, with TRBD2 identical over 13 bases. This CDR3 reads CASTETGTSGIGQYF. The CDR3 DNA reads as TGCGCCAGCACCGAGACCGGGACTAGCGGGATCGGGCAGTACTTC.